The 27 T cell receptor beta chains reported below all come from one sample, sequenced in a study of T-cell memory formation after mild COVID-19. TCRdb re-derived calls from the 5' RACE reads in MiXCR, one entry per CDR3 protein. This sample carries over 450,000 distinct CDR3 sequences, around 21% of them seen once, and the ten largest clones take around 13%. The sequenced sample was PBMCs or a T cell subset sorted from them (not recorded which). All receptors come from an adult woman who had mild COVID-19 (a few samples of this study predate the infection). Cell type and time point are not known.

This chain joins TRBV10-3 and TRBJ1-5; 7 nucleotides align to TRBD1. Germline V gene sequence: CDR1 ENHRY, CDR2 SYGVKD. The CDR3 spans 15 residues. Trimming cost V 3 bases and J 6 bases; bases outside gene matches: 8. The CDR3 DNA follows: TGTGCCATCAGTGATCTAGACAGGGTGGGTCAGCCCCAGCATTTT. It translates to CAISDLDRVGQPQHF.

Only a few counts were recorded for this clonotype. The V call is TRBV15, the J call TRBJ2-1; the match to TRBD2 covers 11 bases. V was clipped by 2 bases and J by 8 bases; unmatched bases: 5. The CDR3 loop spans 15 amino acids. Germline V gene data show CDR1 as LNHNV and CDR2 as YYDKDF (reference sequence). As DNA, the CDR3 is TGTGCCACCAGCAGAATAGCGGGAGGGCCTTATGAGCAGTTCTTC. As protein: CATSRIAGGPYEQFF.

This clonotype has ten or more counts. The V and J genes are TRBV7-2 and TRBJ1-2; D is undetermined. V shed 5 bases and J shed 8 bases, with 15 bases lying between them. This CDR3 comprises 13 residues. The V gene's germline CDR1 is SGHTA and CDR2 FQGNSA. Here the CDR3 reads CASSQGPERGYTF. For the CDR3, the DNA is TGTGCCAGCAGCCAAGGACCGGAGAGGGGCTACACCTTC.

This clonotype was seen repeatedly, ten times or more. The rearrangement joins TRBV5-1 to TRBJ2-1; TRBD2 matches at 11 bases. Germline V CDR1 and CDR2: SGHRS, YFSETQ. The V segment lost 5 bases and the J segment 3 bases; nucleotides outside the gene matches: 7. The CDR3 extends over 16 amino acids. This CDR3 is CASSLELAGVYNEQFF. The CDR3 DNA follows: TGCGCCAGCAGTCTGGAACTAGCGGGGGTCTACAATGAGCAGTTCTTC. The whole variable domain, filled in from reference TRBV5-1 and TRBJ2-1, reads KAGVTQTPRYLIKTRGQQVTLSCSPISGHRSVSWYQQTPGQGLQFLFEYFSETQRNKGNFPGRFSGRQFSNSRSEMNVSTLELGDSALYLCASSLELAGVYNEQFFGPGTRLTVL.

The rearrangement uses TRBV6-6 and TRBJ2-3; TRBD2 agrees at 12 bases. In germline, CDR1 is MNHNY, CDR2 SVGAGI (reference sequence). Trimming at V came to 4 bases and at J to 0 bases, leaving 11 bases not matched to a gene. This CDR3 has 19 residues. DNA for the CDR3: TGTGCCAGCAGTTCCGTATCACCCGGGACTAGCGGGAGCACAGATACGCAGTATTTT. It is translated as CASSSVSPGTSGSTDTQYF.

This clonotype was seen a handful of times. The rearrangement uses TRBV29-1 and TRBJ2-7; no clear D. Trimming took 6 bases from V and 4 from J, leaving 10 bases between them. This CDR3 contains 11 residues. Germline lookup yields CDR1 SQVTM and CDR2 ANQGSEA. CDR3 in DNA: TGCAGCGTGCTATCTGCTTACGAGCAGTACTTC. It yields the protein CSVLSAYEQYF.

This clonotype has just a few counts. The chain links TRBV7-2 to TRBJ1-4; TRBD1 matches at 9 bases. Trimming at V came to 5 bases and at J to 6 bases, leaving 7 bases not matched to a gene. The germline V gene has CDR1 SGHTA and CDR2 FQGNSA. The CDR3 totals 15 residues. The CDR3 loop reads CASSTRTGEHEKLFF. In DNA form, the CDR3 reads TGTGCCAGCAGCACCCGGACAGGGGAGCATGAAAAACTGTTTTTT.

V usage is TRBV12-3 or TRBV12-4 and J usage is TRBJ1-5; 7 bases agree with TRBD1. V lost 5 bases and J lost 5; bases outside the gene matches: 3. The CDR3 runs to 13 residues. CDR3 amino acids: CASSDRVDQPQHF. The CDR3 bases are TGTGCCAGCAGTGACAGGGTAGATCAGCCCCAGCATTTT.

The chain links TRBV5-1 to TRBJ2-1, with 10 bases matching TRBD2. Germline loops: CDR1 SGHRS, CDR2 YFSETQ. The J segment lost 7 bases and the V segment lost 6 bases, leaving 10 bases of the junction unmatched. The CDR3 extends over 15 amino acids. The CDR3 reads CASTSSSGGFNEQFF. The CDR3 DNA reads TGCGCCAGCACATCATCTAGCGGGGGCTTTAATGAGCAGTTCTTC.

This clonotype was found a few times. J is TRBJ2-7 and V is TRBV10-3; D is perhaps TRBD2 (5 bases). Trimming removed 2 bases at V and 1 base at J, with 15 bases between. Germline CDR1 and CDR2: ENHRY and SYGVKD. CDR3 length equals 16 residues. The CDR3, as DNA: TGTGCCATCAGTGAGCCAGTGGGTAGCGCGTCCTACGAGCAGTACTTC. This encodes CAISEPVGSASYEQYF.

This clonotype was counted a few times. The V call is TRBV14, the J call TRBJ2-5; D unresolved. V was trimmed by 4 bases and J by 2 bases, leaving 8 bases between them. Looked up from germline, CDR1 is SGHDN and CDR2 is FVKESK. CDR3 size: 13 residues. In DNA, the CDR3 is TGTGCCAGCAGCCTTACGATTCAAGAGACCCAGTACTTC. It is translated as CASSLTIQETQYF.

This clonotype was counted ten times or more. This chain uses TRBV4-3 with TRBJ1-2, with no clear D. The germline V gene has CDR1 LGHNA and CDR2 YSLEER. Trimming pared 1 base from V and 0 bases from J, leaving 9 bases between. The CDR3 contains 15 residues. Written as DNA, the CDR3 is TGCGCCAGCAGCCAAGGCCCAGACCCTAACTATGGCTACACCTTC. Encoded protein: CASSQGPDPNYGYTF.

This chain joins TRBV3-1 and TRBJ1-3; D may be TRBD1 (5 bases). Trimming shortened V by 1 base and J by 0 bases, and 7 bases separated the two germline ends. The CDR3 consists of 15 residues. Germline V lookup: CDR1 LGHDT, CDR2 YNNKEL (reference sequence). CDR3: CASSQGGGSGNTIYF. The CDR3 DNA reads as TGTGCCAGCAGCCAAGGGGGGGGCTCTGGAAACACCATATATTTT.

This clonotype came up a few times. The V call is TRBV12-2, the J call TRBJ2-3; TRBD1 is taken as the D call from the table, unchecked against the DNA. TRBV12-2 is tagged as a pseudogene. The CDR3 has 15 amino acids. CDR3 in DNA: TGTGCAACTCCGGGCCAGCGGGGAGACACAGATACGCAGTATTTT. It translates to CATPGQRGDTDTQYF.

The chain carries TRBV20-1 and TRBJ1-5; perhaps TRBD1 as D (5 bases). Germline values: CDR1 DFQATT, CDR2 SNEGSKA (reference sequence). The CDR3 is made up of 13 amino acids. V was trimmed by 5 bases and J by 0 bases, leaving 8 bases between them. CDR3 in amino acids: CSAPGDSNQPQHF. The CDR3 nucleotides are TGCAGTGCTCCGGGGGATAGCAATCAGCCCCAGCATTTT.

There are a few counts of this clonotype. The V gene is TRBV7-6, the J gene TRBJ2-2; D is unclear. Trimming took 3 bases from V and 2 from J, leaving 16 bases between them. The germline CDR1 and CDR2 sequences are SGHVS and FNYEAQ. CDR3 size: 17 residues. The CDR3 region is CASSFYVQALNTGELFF. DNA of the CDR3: TGTGCCAGCAGCTTTTATGTGCAGGCCCTAAACACCGGGGAGCTGTTTTTT.

The CDR3 here is CASSLEGERYTF. The CDR3 coding sequence is TGTGCCAGCAGCTTAGAAGGGGAGAGGTACACCTTC. The rearrangement joins TRBV7-3 to TRBJ1-2, with D tentatively TRBD1 (5 bases). The germline CDR1 and CDR2 sequences are SGHTA and FQGTGA. CDR3 length equals 12 residues. V lost 2 bases and J 11 bases, leaving 12 bases between the germline ends.

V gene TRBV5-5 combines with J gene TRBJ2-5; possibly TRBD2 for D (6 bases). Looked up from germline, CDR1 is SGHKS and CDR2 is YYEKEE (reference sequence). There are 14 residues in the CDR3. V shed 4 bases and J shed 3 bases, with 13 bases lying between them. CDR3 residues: CASSLPGGEETQYF. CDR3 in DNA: TGTGCCAGCAGCCTCCCGGGCGGGGAAGAGACCCAGTACTTC. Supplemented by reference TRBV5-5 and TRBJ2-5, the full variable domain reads DAGVTQSPTHLIKTRGQQVTLRCSPISGHKSVSWYQQVLGQGPQFIFQYYEKEERGRGNFPDRFSARQFPNYSSELNVNALLLGDSALYLCASSLPGGEETQYFGPGTRLLVL.

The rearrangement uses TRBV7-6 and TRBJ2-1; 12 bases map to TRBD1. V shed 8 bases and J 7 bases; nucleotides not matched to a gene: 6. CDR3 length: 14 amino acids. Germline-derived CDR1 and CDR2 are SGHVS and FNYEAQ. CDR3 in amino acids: CASRLGQGANEQFF. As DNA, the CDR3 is TGTGCCAGCCGCCTGGGACAGGGGGCGAATGAGCAGTTCTTC.

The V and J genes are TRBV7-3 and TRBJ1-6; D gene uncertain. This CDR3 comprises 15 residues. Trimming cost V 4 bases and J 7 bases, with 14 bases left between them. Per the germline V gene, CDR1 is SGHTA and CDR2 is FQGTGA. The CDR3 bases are TGTGCCAGCAGCTCGGCGGCCAGTAGAAATTCACCCCTCCACTTT. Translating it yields CASSSAASRNSPLHF.

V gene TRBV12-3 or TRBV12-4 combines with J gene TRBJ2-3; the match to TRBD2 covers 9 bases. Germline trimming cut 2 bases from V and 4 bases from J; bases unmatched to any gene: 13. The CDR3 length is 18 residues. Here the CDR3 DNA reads TGTGCCAGCAGTTTATTGAGGCTTAGCGGGGGCGTTCCAGATACGCAGTATTTT. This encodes CASSLLRLSGGVPDTQYF.

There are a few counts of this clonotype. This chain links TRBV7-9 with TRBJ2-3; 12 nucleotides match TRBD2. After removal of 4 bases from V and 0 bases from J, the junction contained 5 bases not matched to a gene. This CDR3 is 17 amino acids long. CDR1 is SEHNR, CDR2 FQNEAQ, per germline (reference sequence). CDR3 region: CASSSGLAGPSTDTQYF. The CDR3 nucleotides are TGTGCCAGCAGCTCTGGACTAGCGGGACCTAGCACAGATACGCAGTATTTT.

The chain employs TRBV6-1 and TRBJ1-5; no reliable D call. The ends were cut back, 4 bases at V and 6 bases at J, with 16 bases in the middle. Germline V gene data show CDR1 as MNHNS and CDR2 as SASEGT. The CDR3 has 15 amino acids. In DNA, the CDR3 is TGTGCCAGCAGTGCTCAGACGGGTTTCCGTCAGCCCCAGCATTTT. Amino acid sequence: CASSAQTGFRQPQHF.

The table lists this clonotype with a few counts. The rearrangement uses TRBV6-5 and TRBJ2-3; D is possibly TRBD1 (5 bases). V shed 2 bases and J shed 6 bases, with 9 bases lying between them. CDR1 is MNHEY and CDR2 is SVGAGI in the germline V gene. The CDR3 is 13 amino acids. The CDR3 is CASSYQSGDTQYF. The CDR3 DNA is TGTGCCAGCAGTTACCAATCAGGGGATACGCAGTATTTT.

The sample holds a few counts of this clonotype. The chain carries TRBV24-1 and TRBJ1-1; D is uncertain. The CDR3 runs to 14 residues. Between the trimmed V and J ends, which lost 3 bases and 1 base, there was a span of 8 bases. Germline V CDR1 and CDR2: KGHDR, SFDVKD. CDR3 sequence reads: CATSDTTTNTEAFF. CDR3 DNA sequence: TGTGCCACCAGTGATACTACGACGAACACTGAAGCTTTCTTT.

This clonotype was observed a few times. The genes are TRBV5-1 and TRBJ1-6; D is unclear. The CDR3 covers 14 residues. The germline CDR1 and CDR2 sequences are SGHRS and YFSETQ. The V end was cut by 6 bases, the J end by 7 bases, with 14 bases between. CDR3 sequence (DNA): TGCGCCAGCACCTCCACGCAGAGGAATTCACCCCTCCACTTT. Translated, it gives CASTSTQRNSPLHF.

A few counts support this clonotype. The CDR3 DNA sequence: TGCAGTGCTATTTTAGCGGGAGGAGGCAATGAGCAGTTCTTC. As protein: CSAILAGGGNEQFF. V gene TRBV20-1 combines with J gene TRBJ2-1; TRBD2 matches 10 bases. Germline trimming cut 4 bases from V and 6 bases from J; bases unmatched to any gene: 6. CDR3 size: 14 residues. Germline V gene sequence: CDR1 DFQATT, CDR2 SNEGSKA (reference sequence).